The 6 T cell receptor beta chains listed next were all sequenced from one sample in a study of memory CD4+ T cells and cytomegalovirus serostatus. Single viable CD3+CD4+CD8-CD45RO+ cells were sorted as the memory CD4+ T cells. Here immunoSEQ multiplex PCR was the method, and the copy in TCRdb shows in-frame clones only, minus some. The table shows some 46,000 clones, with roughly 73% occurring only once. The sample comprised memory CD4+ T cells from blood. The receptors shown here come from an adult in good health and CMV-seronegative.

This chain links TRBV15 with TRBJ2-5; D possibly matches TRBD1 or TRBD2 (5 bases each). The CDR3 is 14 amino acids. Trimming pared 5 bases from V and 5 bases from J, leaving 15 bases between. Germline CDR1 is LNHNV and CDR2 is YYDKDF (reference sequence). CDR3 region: CATSHGWGKETQYF. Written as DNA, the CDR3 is TGTGCCACCAGCCATGGATGGGGGAAGGAGACCCAGTACTTC.

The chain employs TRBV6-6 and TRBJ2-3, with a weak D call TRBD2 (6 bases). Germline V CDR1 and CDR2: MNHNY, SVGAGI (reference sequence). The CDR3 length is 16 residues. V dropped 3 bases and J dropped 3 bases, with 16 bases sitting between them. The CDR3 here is CASSYEGGVMTDTQYF. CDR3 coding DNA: TGTGCCAGCAGTTATGAGGGCGGGGTAATGACAGATACGCAGTATTTT.

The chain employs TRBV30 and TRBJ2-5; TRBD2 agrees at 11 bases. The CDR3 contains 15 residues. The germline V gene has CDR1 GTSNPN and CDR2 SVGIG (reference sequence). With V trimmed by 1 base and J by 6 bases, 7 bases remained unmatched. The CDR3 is CAWSEVAGGFQTQYF. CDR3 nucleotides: TGTGCCTGGAGTGAGGTAGCGGGGGGGTTTCAGACCCAGTACTTC.

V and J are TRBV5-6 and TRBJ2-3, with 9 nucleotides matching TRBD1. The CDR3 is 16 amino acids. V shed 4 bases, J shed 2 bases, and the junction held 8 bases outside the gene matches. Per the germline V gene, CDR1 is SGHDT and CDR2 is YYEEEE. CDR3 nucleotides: TGTGCCAGCAGCCACGCGGGACAGGGATCCACAGATACGCAGTATTTT. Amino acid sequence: CASSHAGQGSTDTQYF.

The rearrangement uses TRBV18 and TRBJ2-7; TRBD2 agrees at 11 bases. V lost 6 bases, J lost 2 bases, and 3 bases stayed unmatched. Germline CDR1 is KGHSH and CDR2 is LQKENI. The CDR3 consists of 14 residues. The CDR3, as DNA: TGTGCCAGCTCGGGACTAGCGGCAACCTACGAGCAGTACTTC. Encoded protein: CASSGLAATYEQYF.

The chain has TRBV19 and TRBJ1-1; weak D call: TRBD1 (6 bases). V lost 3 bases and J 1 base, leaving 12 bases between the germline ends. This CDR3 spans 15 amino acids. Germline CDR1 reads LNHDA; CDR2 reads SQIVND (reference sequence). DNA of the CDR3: TGTGCCAGTAGTATTCAGGACAGATGGAACACTGAAGCTTTCTTT. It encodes CASSIQDRWNTEAFF. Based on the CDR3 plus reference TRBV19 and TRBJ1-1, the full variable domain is DGGITQSPKYLFRKEGQNVTLSCEQNLNHDAMYWYRQDPGQGLRLIYYSQIVNDFQKGDIAEGYSVSREKKESFPLTVTSAQKNPTAFYLCASSIQDRWNTEAFFGQGTRLTVV.